The clone carrying this T cell receptor beta chain was detected many times. The V end lost 4 bases, the J end lost 2 bases, and 21 bases lay between the germline ends. CDR1 and CDR2 from the germline V gene are KGHDR and SFDVKD. The CDR3 runs to 18 residues. This entry comes from a study of identical twins. Template switching added a universal primer site, and cDNA bore unique molecular identifiers. TCRdb independently ran MiXCR on the 5' RACE reads; one entry per CDR3 protein. The repertoire has about 570,000 distinct CDR3 sequences, roughly 9.5% of them found once; the top ten carry approximately 3.2%. These data also featured in a second study, about yellow fever vaccine responses in identical twins.

The chain combines TRBV24-1 with TRBJ2-3, with no clear D. What was sequenced was PBMCs. The origin of this receptor is a woman younger than 30 in good health. The CDR3 DNA reads as TGTGCCACCAGTGACCACACCAAAAACTCCGCGGCCACAGATACGCAGTATTTT. It yields the protein CATSDHTKNSAATDTQYF.